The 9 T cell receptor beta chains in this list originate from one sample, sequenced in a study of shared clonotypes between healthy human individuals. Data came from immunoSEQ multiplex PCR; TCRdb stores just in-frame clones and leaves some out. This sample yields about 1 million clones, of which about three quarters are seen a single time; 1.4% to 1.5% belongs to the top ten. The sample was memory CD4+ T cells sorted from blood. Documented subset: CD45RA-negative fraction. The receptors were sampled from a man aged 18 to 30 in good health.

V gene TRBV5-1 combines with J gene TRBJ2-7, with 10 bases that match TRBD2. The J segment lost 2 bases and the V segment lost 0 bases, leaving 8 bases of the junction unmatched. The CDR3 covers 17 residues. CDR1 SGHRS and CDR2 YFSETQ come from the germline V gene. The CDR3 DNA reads TGCGCCAGCAGCTTGGCCGCTAGCGGGAGAGCTGCCTACGAGCAGTACTTC. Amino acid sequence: CASSLAASGRAAYEQYF.

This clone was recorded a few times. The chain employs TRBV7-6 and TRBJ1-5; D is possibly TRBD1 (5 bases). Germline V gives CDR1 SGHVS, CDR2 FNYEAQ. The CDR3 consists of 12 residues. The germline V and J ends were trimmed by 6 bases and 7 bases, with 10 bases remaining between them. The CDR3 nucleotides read TGTGCCAGCAGGGGACGTTGGCAGCCCCAGCATTTT. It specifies CASRGRWQPQHF.

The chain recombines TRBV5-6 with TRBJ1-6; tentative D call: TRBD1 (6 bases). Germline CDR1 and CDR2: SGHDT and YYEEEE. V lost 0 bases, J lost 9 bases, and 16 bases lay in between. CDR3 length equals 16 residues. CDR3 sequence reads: CASSLAKSGVASPLHF. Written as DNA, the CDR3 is TGTGCCAGCAGCTTGGCCAAGTCAGGGGTGGCTTCACCCCTCCACTTT. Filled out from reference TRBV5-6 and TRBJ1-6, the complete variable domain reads DAGVTQSPTHLIKTRGQQVTLRCSPKSGHDTVSWYQQALGQGPQFIFQYYEEEERQRGNFPDRFSGHQFPNYSSELNVNALLLGDSALYLCASSLAKSGVASPLHFGNGTRLTVT.

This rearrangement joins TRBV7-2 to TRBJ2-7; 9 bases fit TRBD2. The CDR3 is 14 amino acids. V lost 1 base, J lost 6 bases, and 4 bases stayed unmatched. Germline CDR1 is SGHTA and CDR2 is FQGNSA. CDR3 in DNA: TGTGCCAGCAGCTTAGGCGGGACTAGCAGCGAGCAGTACTTC. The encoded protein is CASSLGGTSSEQYF. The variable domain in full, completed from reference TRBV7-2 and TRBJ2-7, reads GAGVSQSPSNKVTEKGKDVELRCDPISGHTALYWYRQSLGQGLEFLIYFQGNSAPDKSGLPSDRFSAERTGGSVSTLTIQRTQQEDSAVYLCASSLGGTSSEQYFGPGTRLTVT.

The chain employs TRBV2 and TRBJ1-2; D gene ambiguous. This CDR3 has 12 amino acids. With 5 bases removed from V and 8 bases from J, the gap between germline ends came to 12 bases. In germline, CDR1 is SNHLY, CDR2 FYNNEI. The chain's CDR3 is CASSQSGIGYTF. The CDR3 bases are TGTGCCAGCAGTCAGAGTGGTATCGGCTACACCTTC.

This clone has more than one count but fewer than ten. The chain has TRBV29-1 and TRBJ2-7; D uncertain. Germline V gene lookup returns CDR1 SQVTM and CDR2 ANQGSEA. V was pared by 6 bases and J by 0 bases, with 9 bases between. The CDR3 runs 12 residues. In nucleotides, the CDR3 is TGCAGCGTCCAGACACTCTCCTACGAGCAGTACTTC. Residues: CSVQTLSYEQYF.

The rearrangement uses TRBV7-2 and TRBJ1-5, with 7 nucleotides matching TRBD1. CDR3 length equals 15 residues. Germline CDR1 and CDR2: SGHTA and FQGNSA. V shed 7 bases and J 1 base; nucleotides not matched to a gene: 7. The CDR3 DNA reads TGTGCCAGCACTAACCCGGGACAGAGCAATCAGCCCCAGCATTTT. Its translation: CASTNPGQSNQPQHF.

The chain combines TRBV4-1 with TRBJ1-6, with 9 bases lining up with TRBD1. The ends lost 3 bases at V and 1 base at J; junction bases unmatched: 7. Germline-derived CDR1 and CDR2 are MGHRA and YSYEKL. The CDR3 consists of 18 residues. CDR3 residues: CASSHLLQGASYNSPLHF. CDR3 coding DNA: TGCGCCAGCAGCCACCTATTACAGGGGGCGTCCTATAATTCACCCCTCCACTTT.

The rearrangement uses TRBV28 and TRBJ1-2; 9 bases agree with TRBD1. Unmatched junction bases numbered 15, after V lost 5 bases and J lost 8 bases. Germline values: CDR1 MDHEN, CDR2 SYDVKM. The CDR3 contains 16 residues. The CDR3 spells CASSLMHPGQGRGYTF. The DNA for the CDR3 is TGTGCCAGCAGTCTTATGCACCCGGGACAGGGAAGAGGCTACACCTTC.